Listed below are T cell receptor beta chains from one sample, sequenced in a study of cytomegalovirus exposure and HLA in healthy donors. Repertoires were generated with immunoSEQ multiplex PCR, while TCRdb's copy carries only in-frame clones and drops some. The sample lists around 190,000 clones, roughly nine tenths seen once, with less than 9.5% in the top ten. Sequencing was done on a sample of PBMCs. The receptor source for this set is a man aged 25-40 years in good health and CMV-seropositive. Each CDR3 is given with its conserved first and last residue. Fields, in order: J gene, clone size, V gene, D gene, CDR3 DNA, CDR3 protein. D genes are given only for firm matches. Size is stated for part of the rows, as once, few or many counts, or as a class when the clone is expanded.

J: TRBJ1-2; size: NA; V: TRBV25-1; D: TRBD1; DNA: TGTGCCAGCAGTGAATGGGGGACAGGGCTCTTCTCCTTC; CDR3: CASSEWGTGLFSF
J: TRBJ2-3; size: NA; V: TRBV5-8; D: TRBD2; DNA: TGTGCCAGCAGCCCACGGACTAGCGGGGGGTCAGATACGCAGTATTTT; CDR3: CASSPRTSGGSDTQYF
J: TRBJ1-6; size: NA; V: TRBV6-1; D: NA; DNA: TGTGCCAGCCTCTGGCGGACGGGGGGTTCACCCCTCCACTTT; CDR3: CASLWRTGGSPLHF
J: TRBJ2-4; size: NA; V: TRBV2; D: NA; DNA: TGTGCCAGCGGCCTCAGGGGGTTGGGAGGAAACATTCAGTACTTC; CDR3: CASGLRGLGGNIQYF
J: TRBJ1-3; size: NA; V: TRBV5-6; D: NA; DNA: TGTGCCAGCAGCTTGGACATAAGCTCTGGAAACACCATATATTTT; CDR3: CASSLDISSGNTIYF
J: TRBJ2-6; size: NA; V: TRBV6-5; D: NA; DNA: TGTGCCAGCAGTTATTTCCGTATCTCTGGGGCCAACGTCCTGACTTTC; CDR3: CASSYFRISGANVLTF
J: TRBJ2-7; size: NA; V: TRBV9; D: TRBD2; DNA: TGTGCCAGCAGCGTAGATAGCGGGAGCTCCTACGAGCAGTACTTC; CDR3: CASSVDSGSSYEQYF
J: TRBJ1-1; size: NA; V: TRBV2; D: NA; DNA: TGTGCCAGCAGTGAACTGGGAGGGAACACTGAAGCTTTCTTT; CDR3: CASSELGGNTEAFF
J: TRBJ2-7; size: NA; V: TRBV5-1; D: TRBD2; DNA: TGCGCCAGCAGCTTGATGACTAGCGGGAGATACGAGCAGTACTTC; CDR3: CASSLMTSGRYEQYF
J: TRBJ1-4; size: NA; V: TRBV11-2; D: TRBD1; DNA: TGTGCCAGCAGCGTCGACAGGGCGGCTAATGAAAAACTGTTTTTT; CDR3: CASSVDRAANEKLFF
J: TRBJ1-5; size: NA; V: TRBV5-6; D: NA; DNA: TGTGCCAGCAGCTTAGGGGTTTTCGGCAATCAGCCCCAGCATTTT; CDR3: CASSLGVFGNQPQHF
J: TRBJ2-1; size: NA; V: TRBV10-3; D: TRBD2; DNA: TGTGCCATCAGTGAGTCCCCCTTAGCGGGTCCCGTTGGTGATGAGCAGTTCTTC; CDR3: CAISESPLAGPVGDEQFF
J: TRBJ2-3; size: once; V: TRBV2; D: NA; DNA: TGTGCCAGCGAGCAGGGTTCATTTACGCAGTATTTT; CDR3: CASEQGSFTQYF
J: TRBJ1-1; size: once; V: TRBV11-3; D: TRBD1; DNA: TGTGCCAGCAGCCAGGGGGCGGTGGGAGACACTGAAGCTTTCTTT; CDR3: CASSQGAVGDTEAFF
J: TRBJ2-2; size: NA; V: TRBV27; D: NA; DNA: TGTGCCAGCAGCCCAACAGGGTACACCGGGGAGCTGTTTTTT; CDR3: CASSPTGYTGELFF
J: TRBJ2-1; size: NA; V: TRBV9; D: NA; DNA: TGTGCCAGCGGCGGTTTGAGCTCCTACAATGAGCAGTTCTTC; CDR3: CASGGLSSYNEQFF
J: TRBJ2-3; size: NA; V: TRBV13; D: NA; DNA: TGTGCCAGCAGAGGAGGAACAGATACGCAGTATTTT; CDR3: CASRGGTDTQYF
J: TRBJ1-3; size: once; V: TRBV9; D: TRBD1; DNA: TGTGCCAGCAGCGTAGAACAGGGGTCGGGAAACACCATATATTTT; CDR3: CASSVEQGSGNTIYF
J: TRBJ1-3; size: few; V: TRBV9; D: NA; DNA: TGTGCCAGCAGCGTAGAGGGTTCTGGAAACACCATATATTTT; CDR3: CASSVEGSGNTIYF
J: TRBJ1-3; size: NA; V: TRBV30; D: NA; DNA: TGTGCCTGGAGTGTCGACACCTCTGGAAACACCATATATTTT; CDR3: CAWSVDTSGNTIYF
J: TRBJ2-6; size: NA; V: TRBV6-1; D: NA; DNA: TGTGCCAGCAGAGCTACACGTTCTGGGGCCAACGTCCTGACTTTC; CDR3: CASRATRSGANVLTF
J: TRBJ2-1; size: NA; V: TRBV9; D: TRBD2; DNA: TGTGCCAGCGGGACTAGCAACGACAATGAGCAGTTCTTC; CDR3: CASGTSNDNEQFF
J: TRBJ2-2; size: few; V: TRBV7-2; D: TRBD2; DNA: TGTGCCAGCACTCGGGGGGGCAGCGGGGAGCTGTTTTTT; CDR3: CASTRGGSGELFF
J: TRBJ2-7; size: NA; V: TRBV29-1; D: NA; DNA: TGCAGCGTTGATTCAGGGAGATACGAGCAGTACTTC; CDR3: CSVDSGRYEQYF
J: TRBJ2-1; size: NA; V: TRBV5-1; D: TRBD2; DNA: TGCGCCAGCAGCTTGGGGCCGGGACTAGGGAACAATGAGCAGTTCTTC; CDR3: CASSLGPGLGNNEQFF
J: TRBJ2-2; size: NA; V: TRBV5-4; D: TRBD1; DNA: TGTGCCAGCAGCCCCACACCACAGGGGGCGAACACCGGGGAGCTGTTTTTT; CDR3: CASSPTPQGANTGELFF